This TCR beta chain was profiled in a study of CD8 T cells in Susac syndrome. Both CD4+ and CD8+ T cells were negatively isolated, and TEMRA cells underwent FACS enrichment. Germline V gives CDR1 DFQATT, CDR2 SNEGSKA (reference sequence). The CDR3 sequence is 14 residues long. The ends were cut back, 1 base at V and 6 bases at J, with 13 bases in the middle. RNA totalling roughly 0.5 to 1 ug underwent reverse transcription with random hexamers. The amplification used immunoSEQ multiplex PCR on TCR beta CDR3; it spanned 54 Vbeta and 13 Jbeta. TCRdb called the immunoSEQ multiplex PCR reads again in MiXCR, with one record for every CDR3 protein. The top ten clones hold about 0.07% of a sample with over 300,000 distinct CDR3 sequences, about 90% of them seen once.

The sequence was obtained from a human donor with multiple sclerosis. Sequencing used CD4+ T cells from PBMCs. The rearrangement links TRBV20-1 to TRBJ2-1; a weak D match, TRBD2 (6 bases). CDR3 sequence (DNA): TGCAGTGCTAGAGTGGCGGGGATTCTCAATGAGCAGTTCTTC. Protein sequence: CSARVAGILNEQFF.